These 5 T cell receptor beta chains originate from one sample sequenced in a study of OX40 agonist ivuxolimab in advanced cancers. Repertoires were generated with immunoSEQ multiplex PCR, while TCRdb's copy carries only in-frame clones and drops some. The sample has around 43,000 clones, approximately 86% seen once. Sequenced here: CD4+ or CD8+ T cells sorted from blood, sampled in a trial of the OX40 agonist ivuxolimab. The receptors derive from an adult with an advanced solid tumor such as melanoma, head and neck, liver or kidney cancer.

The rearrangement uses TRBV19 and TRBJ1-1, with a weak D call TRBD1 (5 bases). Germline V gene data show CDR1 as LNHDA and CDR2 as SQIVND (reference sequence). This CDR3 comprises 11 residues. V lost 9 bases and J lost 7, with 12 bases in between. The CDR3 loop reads CASSRTGEAFF. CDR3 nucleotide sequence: TGTGCCAGCTCGCGCACAGGTGAAGCTTTCTTT.

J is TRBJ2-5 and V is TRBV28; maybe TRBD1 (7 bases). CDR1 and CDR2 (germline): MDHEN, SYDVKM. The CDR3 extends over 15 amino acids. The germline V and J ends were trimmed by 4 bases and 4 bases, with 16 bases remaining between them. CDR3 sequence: CASSSIDQGGETQYF. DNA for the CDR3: TGTGCCAGCAGTTCCATCGATCAGGGGGGAGAGACCCAGTACTTC.

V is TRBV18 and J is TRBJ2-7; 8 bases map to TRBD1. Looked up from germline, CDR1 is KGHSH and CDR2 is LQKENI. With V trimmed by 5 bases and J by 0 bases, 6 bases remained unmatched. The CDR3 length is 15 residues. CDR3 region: CASSSDREFSYEQYF. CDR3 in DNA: TGTGCCAGCTCATCGGACAGGGAGTTCTCCTACGAGCAGTACTTC. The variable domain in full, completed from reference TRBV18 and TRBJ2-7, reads NAGVMQNPRHLVRRRGQEARLRCSPMKGHSHVYWYRQLPEEGLKFMVYLQKENIIDESGMPKERFSAEFPKEGPSILRIQQVVRGDSAAYFCASSSDREFSYEQYFGPGTRLTVT.

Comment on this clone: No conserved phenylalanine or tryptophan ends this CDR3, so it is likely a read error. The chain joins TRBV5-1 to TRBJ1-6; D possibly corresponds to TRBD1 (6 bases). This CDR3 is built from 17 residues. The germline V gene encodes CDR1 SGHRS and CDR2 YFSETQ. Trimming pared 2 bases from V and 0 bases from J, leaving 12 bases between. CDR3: CASSFFRDNSYNSPLHL. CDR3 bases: TGCGCCAGCAGCTTCTTCCGGGACAACTCCTATAATTCACCCCTCCACCTT.

The chain's CDR3 is CASTVTGGVYGYTF. CDR3 nucleotides: TGTGCCAGTACCGTGACAGGGGGAGTCTATGGCTACACCTTC. This chain joins TRBV19 and TRBJ1-2; 9 bases are a match to TRBD1. Germline V gene sequence: CDR1 LNHDA, CDR2 SQIVND (reference sequence). The CDR3 covers 14 residues. Unmatched junction bases numbered 7, after V lost 7 bases and J lost 4 bases.